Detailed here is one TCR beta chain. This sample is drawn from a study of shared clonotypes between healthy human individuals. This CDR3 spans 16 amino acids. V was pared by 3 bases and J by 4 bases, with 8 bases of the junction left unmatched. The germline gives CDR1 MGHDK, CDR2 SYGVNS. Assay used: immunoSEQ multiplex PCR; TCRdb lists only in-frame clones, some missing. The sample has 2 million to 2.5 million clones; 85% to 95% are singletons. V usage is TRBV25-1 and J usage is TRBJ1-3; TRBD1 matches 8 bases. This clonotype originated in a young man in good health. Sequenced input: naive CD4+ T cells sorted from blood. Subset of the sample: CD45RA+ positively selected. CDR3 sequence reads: CASSDSRTGTGNTIYF. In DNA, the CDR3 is TGTGCCAGCAGTGACTCCCGGACAGGGACCGGAAACACCATATATTTT.